This TCR beta chain was profiled in a study of T cell repertoires in cytomegalovirus infection. TCRdb re-analysed the reads in MiXCR, keeping a single row per CDR3 protein. Counted here are some 350,000 distinct CDR3 sequences, under 35% occurring once; the ten biggest clones make up approximately 20%. The CDR3 is 16 amino acids. Germline V lookup: CDR1 MNHEY, CDR2 SMNVEV (reference sequence). J was trimmed by 3 bases and V by 8 bases; bases with no gene match: 13. General study points: Summed frequency of shared TCR beta families picked out CMV carriers who also had the relevant HLA. HLA-C-restricted, CMV-specific TCR beta clonotypes were dominant ex vivo.

This clonotype was observed a few times. Its target is not known. Sequenced here: cultured PBMCs, sampled from culture after CMV antigen stimulation. The V and J genes are TRBV27 and TRBJ1-3; 7 bases fit TRBD1. The TCR sequence derives from a human donor in good health (CMV status not recorded). Some clones in this sample may be carry-over from other donors' samples. CDR3 sequence (DNA): TGTGCCAGCGCTCCAATCGGGCAGGGGGTTGGAAACACCATATATTTT. This encodes CASAPIGQGVGNTIYF.